This TCR beta chain was profiled in a study of OX40 agonist ivuxolimab in advanced cancers. Study results and limitations: On average, CD8+ T cells had more expanded clones than CD4+. Doses of 0.1 to 3.0 mg/kg were accompanied by clonal expansion of CD4+ and CD8+ blood T cells by week 6.

Clones were read by immunoSEQ multiplex PCR, and TCRdb kept only the in-frame ones, dropping some. The repertoire holds 5,200 or so clones, with 60% to 75% as singletons. Comment on this clone: The antigen is not known. Sequence at one end of the junction differs from germline and may be a read error.

The TCR sequence derives from an adult with an advanced solid tumor such as melanoma, head and neck, liver or kidney cancer. Sequences were derived from CD4+ or CD8+ T cells sorted from blood, sampled in a trial of the OX40 agonist ivuxolimab.

The CDR3 is CASSYLLDGPQYF. DNA of the CDR3: TGTGCCAGCAGTTACCTCTTAGACGGGCCCCAGTACTTC. The chain carries TRBV10-3 and TRBJ2-5, with D hard to call. From germline, CDR1 is ENHRY and CDR2 SYGVKD. CDR3 size: 13 residues.